One sample yielded the 27 T cell receptor beta chains listed below, sequenced in a study of regulatory T cells in long-lasting Graves disease (dated by TCRdb to the early 2020s). Libraries were prepared through multiplex PCR. The sequencing machine was an Illumina HiSeq 4000. TCR beta libraries were built with iRepertoire HTBI primers and Arm-PCR amplification of CDR3 regions. The public sequencing data were trimmed at Q25 with fastp and processed into clonotypes with MiXCR by TCRdb, which kept only in-frame beta chains. Every distinct CDR3 protein forms one entry, paired with its most common genes and DNA. The sample has some 330,000 distinct CDR3 sequences on record, roughly 20% of them singletons. The biggest ten clones account for 25% to 30% of the sample. The sample's time point, from its label and the paper: persistent/refractory GD, antithyroid drugs over 5 years with positive TRAb. For both TCR sequencing and RNA sequencing, RNA was extracted from PBMCs using TRIzol.

The sequenced sample was peripheral blood mononuclear cells (PBMCs), obtained when the disease was refractory, from a patient treated with antithyroid drugs. All receptors derive from a woman aged 40 to 50 with Graves disease. Donor details come from another sample of the same person, matched by shared clones.

This chain connects TRBV18 to TRBJ1-5; D is undetermined. The CDR3 spans 15 residues. Germline values: CDR1 KGHSH, CDR2 LQKENI. Trimming removed 2 bases at V and 0 bases at J, with 8 bases between. Here the CDR3 DNA reads TGTGCCAGCTCACCAGAACAGTTTAGCAATCAGCCCCAGCATTTT. This sequence encodes CASSPEQFSNQPQHF.

V and J are TRBV20-1 and TRBJ2-2, with 7 bases that match TRBD2. The CDR3 has 18 amino acids. V lost 0 bases to trimming and J lost 5 bases; unmatched junction nucleotides: 15. The V gene's germline CDR1 is DFQATT and CDR2 SNEGSKA (reference sequence). The CDR3 region has the DNA TGCAGTGCTAGAGATCCGTCTAGCGGCCCACCTTGGACCGGGGAGCTGTTTTTT. It is translated as CSARDPSSGPPWTGELFF.

With regard to this clonotype: A much larger clone differs from this one at a single base, so this may be a read error. This CDR3 fails to terminate in the conserved phenylalanine or tryptophan, so it likely reflects a read error. The chain couples TRBV11-2 to TRBJ1-2; D not certain. The V and J ends lost 0 bases and 7 bases respectively, with 15 bases between them. This CDR3 has 15 amino acids. Germline V gene lookup returns CDR1 SGHAT and CDR2 FQNNGV. The CDR3 spells CASSLEYSPGVGYTL. The CDR3 region has the DNA TGTGCCAGCAGCTTAGAATACTCTCCTGGGGTTGGCTACACCCTC.

This clonotype was seen at least ten times. V gene TRBV29-1 combines with J gene TRBJ2-5; D is possibly TRBD2 (5 bases). Germline lookup yields CDR1 SQVTM and CDR2 ANQGSEA. Trimming shortened V by 8 bases and J by 5 bases, and 15 bases separated the two germline ends. The CDR3 runs to 12 residues. The CDR3 reads CSLIDYEETQYF. The DNA for the CDR3 is TGCAGCTTAATTGACTACGAGGAGACCCAGTACTTC.

The V call is TRBV28, the J call TRBJ2-3; D may match TRBD1 or TRBD2 (5 bases each). The germline CDR1 and CDR2 sequences are MDHEN and SYDVKM. The CDR3 has 18 residues. Trimming took 2 bases from V and 2 from J, leaving 20 bases between them. The CDR3 sequence: CASSLVRGSGLHTDTQYF. The CDR3, as DNA: TGTGCCAGCAGTTTAGTTCGGGGCTCCGGACTGCACACAGATACGCAGTATTTT.

A few counts support this clonotype. The chain combines TRBV7-9 with TRBJ2-7; possibly TRBD2 for D (7 bases). Germline CDR1 reads SEHNR; CDR2 reads FQNEAQ (reference sequence). The CDR3 length is 16 residues. Between the trimmed V and J ends, which lost 2 bases and 6 bases, there was a span of 20 bases. Here the CDR3 reads CASSLNQAGEGGEQYF. CDR3 DNA: TGTGCCAGCAGCTTAAATCAAGCAGGGGAGGGAGGCGAGCAGTACTTC. Based on the CDR3 plus reference TRBV7-9 and TRBJ2-7, the full variable domain is DTGVSQNPRHKITKRGQNVTFRCDPISEHNRLYWYRQTLGQGPEFLTYFQNEAQLEKSRLLSDRFSAERPKGSFSTLEIQRTEQGDSAMYLCASSLNQAGEGGEQYFGPGTRLTVT.

The rearrangement links TRBV6-1 to TRBJ2-5, with 8 bases matching TRBD2. Germline V lookup: CDR1 MNHNS, CDR2 SASEGT. V dropped 1 base and J dropped 2; count of bases not matched to a gene: 9. This CDR3 has 17 residues. The CDR3 coding sequence is TGTGCCAGCAGTGAAGGCGGCCTAGCGGGCGCTCAAGAGACCCAGTACTTC. Its protein product is CASSEGGLAGAQETQYF.

By proportion, this clonotype is medium-sized. V usage is TRBV11-2 and J usage is TRBJ2-3, with D unresolved. Deletions cut 1 base from V and 6 bases from J, with 8 bases between. Per germline, CDR1 SGHAT and CDR2 FQNNGV. The CDR3 covers 13 residues. The CDR3 nucleotides are TGTGCCAGCAGCTTAGTATACGTGGATACGCAGTATTTT. Protein sequence: CASSLVYVDTQYF.

This clonotype was counted at least ten times. CDR3 in DNA: TGTGCCAGCAGTCCTTTGGGACAGGGACCGTACGAGCAGTACTTC. It is translated as CASSPLGQGPYEQYF. The rearrangement links TRBV28 to TRBJ2-7; 9 bases line up with TRBD1. Germline values: CDR1 MDHEN, CDR2 SYDVKM. J was trimmed by 4 bases and V by 5 bases; bases with no gene match: 9. CDR3 length: 15 amino acids.

As to this clonotype: This is likely a read error, given that the CDR3 carries no conserved phenylalanine or tryptophan at its end. The chain links TRBV5-1 to TRBJ1-1; D not resolved. Per the germline V gene, CDR1 is SGHRS and CDR2 is YFSETQ. This CDR3 has 12 amino acids. V lost 7 bases, J lost 0 bases, and 7 bases lay in between. DNA for the CDR3: TGCGCCAGCTCTACAGTGAACACTGAAGCTTTCTCT. Its translation: CASSTVNTEAFS.

This rearrangement joins TRBV12-3 or TRBV12-4 to TRBJ1-4; tentatively, D is TRBD1 (5 bases). Trimming shortened V by 0 bases and J by 4 bases, and 9 bases separated the two germline ends. The CDR3 runs 15 residues. The CDR3 reads CASSLAAGINEKLFF. The CDR3 DNA reads as TGTGCCAGCAGTTTAGCGGCAGGGATTAATGAAAAACTGTTTTTT.

This clonotype was seen many times. The rearrangement joins TRBV15 to TRBJ2-7; D is possibly TRBD1 (6 bases). CDR3 length: 13 amino acids. Germline loops: CDR1 LNHNV, CDR2 YYDKDF (reference sequence). V shed 0 bases and J shed 4 bases, with 7 bases lying between them. CDR3 residues: CATSREGQYEQYF. As DNA, the CDR3 is TGTGCCACCAGCAGAGAAGGACAGTACGAGCAGTACTTC.

The gene calls are TRBV4-1 and TRBJ2-5, with 7 nucleotides matching TRBD1. V lost 1 base, J lost 5 bases, and 7 bases stayed unmatched. Per germline, CDR1 MGHRA and CDR2 YSYEKL. The CDR3 runs to 15 residues. CDR3 nucleotides: TGCGCCAGCAGCCAAGGAGGACAGGCGAGCGAGACCCAGTACTTC. It translates to CASSQGGQASETQYF.

This rearrangement joins TRBV7-9 to TRBJ2-4; no clear D. There are 13 residues in the CDR3. The V end was cut by 6 bases, the J end by 6 bases, with 12 bases between. The germline gives CDR1 SEHNR, CDR2 FQNEAQ (reference sequence). CDR3 amino acids: CASSSDLGNIQYF. The DNA of the CDR3 is TGTGCCAGCAGTTCTGACCTCGGAAACATTCAGTACTTC.

There are a few counts of this clonotype. The V call is TRBV7-9, the J call TRBJ2-4, with TRBD1 matching 7 bases. Germline V lookup: CDR1 SEHNR, CDR2 FQNEAQ (reference sequence). Unmatched junction bases numbered 10, after V lost 5 bases and J lost 0 bases. The CDR3 contains 17 residues. CDR3 DNA sequence: TGTGCCAGCAGCGATCCGTTGACAGGGCTAGCCAAAAACATTCAGTACTTC. Protein product: CASSDPLTGLAKNIQYF.

This clonotype has ten or more counts. This chain connects TRBV3-1 to TRBJ2-5; D unclear. Germline V gives CDR1 LGHDT, CDR2 YNNKEL (reference sequence). The CDR3 is made up of 14 amino acids. The V and J ends lost 4 bases and 0 bases respectively, with 9 bases between them. DNA for the CDR3: TGTGCCAGCAGCCCAGCCACGTACCAAGAGACCCAGTACTTC. This sequence encodes CASSPATYQETQYF.

There are many counts of this clonotype. V usage is TRBV2 and J usage is TRBJ2-7; 7 bases are a match to TRBD1. The ends lost 9 bases at V and 1 base at J; junction bases unmatched: 6. This CDR3 contains 13 residues. CDR1 and CDR2 from the germline V gene are SNHLY and FYNNEI. CDR3 amino acids: CASVQGSSYEQYF. CDR3 DNA sequence: TGTGCCAGTGTACAGGGGAGTTCCTACGAGCAGTACTTC.

This clonotype was picked up many times. The J gene is TRBJ1-2, the V gene TRBV19; D is unclear. This CDR3 spans 14 amino acids. Germline V gene data show CDR1 as LNHDA and CDR2 as SQIVND (reference sequence). The ends were cut back, 3 bases at V and 1 base at J, with 9 bases in the middle. The CDR3 loop reads CASSITSDNYGYTF. The CDR3 region has the DNA TGTGCCAGTAGTATCACCTCGGATAACTATGGCTACACCTTC.

V usage is TRBV5-4 and J usage is TRBJ1-4; D perhaps matches TRBD1 (6 bases). The CDR3 totals 14 residues. Germline V gene sequence: CDR1 SGHNT, CDR2 YYREEE (reference sequence). V lost 2 bases and J lost 5, with 10 bases in between. The CDR3, as DNA: TGTGCCAGCAGCTTACAGGGTTCAAATGAAAAACTGTTTTTT. It codes for CASSLQGSNEKLFF.

This clonotype was detected only once. A much larger clone lies one base from this, so it may be a read error. The CDR3 end shows no conserved phenylalanine or tryptophan, and so a read error is likely. The V gene is TRBV29-1, the J gene TRBJ1-1; a possible D gene is TRBD1 (5 bases). The V gene lost 7 bases and the J gene lost 1 base, with 10 bases spanning the gap. The germline gives CDR1 SQVTM, CDR2 ANQGSEA. The length of the CDR3 is 12 residues. CDR3 amino acids: CSAMDKNTEAFL. In DNA, the CDR3 is TGCAGCGCAATGGACAAGAACACTGAAGCTTTCCTT.

V gene TRBV7-6 combines with J gene TRBJ2-7, with 9 nucleotides matching TRBD1. V lost 0 bases, J lost 6 bases, and 9 bases stayed unmatched. CDR1 and CDR2 from the germline V gene are SGHVS and FNYEAQ. The CDR3 is made up of 16 amino acids. CDR3 nucleotide sequence: TGTGCCAGCAGCTTAGCACCGGGACAGGGACTTGGCGAGCAGTACTTC. Translating gives CASSLAPGQGLGEQYF. The whole variable domain, remainder taken from reference TRBV7-6 and TRBJ2-7, is GAGVSQSPRYKVTKRGQDVALRCDPISGHVSLYWYRQALGQGPEFLTYFNYEAQQDKSGLPNDRFSAERPEGSISTLTIQRTEQRDSAMYRCASSLAPGQGLGEQYFGPGTRLTVT.

In its sample, this clonotype was seen many times. The chain combines TRBV2 with TRBJ2-2; D is unresolved. Germline-derived CDR1 and CDR2 are SNHLY and FYNNEI. Deletions cut 3 bases from V and 4 bases from J, with 12 bases between. This CDR3 has 15 amino acids. The CDR3 DNA reads TGTGCCAGCAGTGATTTGGAACAACTCACCGGGGAGCTGTTTTTT. This translates into CASSDLEQLTGELFF.

V usage is TRBV7-9 and J usage is TRBJ1-4; D is undetermined. The CDR3 is 15 amino acids. Trimming took off 1 base at V and 3 bases at J, with 9 bases between the two ends. From germline, CDR1 is SEHNR and CDR2 FQNEAQ (reference sequence). The CDR3 protein is CASSLVGTSNEKLFF. The DNA for the CDR3 is TGTGCCAGCAGCTTAGTTGGCACCTCTAATGAAAAACTGTTTTTT.

This clonotype was counted ten times or more. The chain recombines TRBV28 with TRBJ2-4, with a tentative D call TRBD2 (7 bases). Trimming took off 5 bases at V and 9 bases at J, with 11 bases between the two ends. This CDR3 contains 12 residues. Germline CDR1 is MDHEN and CDR2 is SYDVKM. This CDR3 reads CASSIRGGIQYF. In DNA, the CDR3 is TGTGCCAGCAGTATTAGGGGGGGCATTCAGTACTTC.

This sequence joins TRBV10-3 and TRBJ1-1; tentative D call: TRBD1 (5 bases). The CDR3 runs 16 residues. Looked up from germline, CDR1 is ENHRY and CDR2 is SYGVKD. Trimming stripped 4 bases from V and 2 bases from J, with 17 bases between. CDR3 residues: CAISATRGRGNTEAFF. The CDR3 nucleotides are TGTGCCATCAGTGCTACAAGGGGAAGGGGAAACACTGAAGCTTTCTTT.

This clonotype was observed a few times. V usage is TRBV5-5 and J usage is TRBJ1-1; 7 nucleotides align to TRBD1. Losses at the gene ends were 0 bases for V and 0 bases for J; bases not matched to a gene: 2. The CDR3 totals 15 residues. Germline loops: CDR1 SGHKS, CDR2 YYEKEE (reference sequence). The CDR3 DNA follows: TGTGCCAGCAGCTTGGTGGACAGGATGAACACTGAAGCTTTCTTT. This codes for CASSLVDRMNTEAFF.

Concerning this clonotype itself: A much larger clonotype is one base distant, so this may be a read error. The CDR3 does not end in the conserved phenylalanine or tryptophan, so this is likely a read error. J is TRBJ2-7 and V is TRBV6-2 or TRBV6-3, with D uncertain. Germline values: CDR1 MNHEY, CDR2 SVGEGT. The length of the CDR3 is 13 residues. Trimming cost V 6 bases and J 2 bases, with 11 bases left between them. CDR3 sequence: CASSKGVAYEQYS. The CDR3, as DNA: TGTGCCAGCAGCAAAGGCGTAGCCTACGAGCAGTACTCC.